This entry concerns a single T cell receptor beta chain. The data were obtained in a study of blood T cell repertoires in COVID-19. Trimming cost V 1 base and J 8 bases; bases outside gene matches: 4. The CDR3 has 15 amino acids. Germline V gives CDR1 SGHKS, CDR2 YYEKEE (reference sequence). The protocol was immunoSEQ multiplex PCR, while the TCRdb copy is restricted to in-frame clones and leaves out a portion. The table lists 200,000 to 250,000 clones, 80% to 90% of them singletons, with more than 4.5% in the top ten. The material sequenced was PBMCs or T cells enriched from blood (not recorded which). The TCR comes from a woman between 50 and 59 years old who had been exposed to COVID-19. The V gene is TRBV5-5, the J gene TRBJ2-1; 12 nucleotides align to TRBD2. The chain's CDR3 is CASSLTSGGTHEQFF. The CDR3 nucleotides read TGTGCCAGCAGCTTGACTAGCGGGGGGACCCATGAGCAGTTCTTC.